This is a list of T cell receptor beta chains from one sample in a study of T-cell memory formation after mild COVID-19. MiXCR, applied by TCRdb to the 5' RACE reads, yields one record per CDR3 protein. Of about 390,000 distinct CDR3 sequences detected, 15% to 20% appear once; the ten largest clones hold around a fifth. Input material: PBMCs or a T cell subset sorted from them (not recorded which). Receptor source: a man aged 18 to 30 who had mild COVID-19 (a few samples of this study predate the infection). Cell type and time point are not known. Each CDR3 is given with its conserved first and last residue. The D gene is left open where the match is weak. A row's size may be missing; if present it is once, few, many or a size class.

TRBV6-2/TRBV6-3	.	.	TRBJ2-6	TGTGCCAGCAGGTCCCCCTTCTCTGGGGCCAACGTCCTGACTTTC	CASRSPFSGANVLTF
TRBV3-1	.	.	TRBJ2-7	TGTGCCAGCAGCCAGGTCGCACGGGGCGAGCAGTACTTC	CASSQVARGEQYF
TRBV3-1	.	.	TRBJ1-2	TGTGCCAGCAGACCTGGACAGCCCGGAGCGTATGGCTACACCTTC	CASRPGQPGAYGYTF
TRBV7-2	few	TRBD2	TRBJ2-5	TGTGCCAGCAGCCATCCCGGACTAGCGGGGGGGCAGCGGTACTTC	CASSHPGLAGGQRYF
TRBV20-1	few	.	TRBJ1-1	TGCAGTGCCTCCGGGAGCATGAACACTGAAGCTTTCTTT	CSASGSMNTEAFF
TRBV7-3	few	TRBD1	TRBJ1-1	TGTGCCAGCAGCTTAACCCCGCTACAGGGGACTGAAGCTTTCTTT	CASSLTPLQGTEAFF
TRBV11-2	many	.	TRBJ2-3	TGTGCCAGCAGACAGGGTGACACGCAGTATTTT	CASRQGDTQYF
TRBV7-2	.	TRBD2	TRBJ2-1	TGTGCCAGCAGCCATATACCGGGACTAGCGGGGGGCAATGAGCAGTTCTTC	CASSHIPGLAGGNEQFF
TRBV27	few	TRBD1	TRBJ2-5	TGTGCCAGCAGTTTGAGGGACAGGAATAAAGAGACCCAGTACTTC	CASSLRDRNKETQYF
TRBV5-1	.	.	TRBJ1-1	TGCGCCAGCAGCTTGGGGGCAGGGGTGAACACTGAAGCTTTCTTT	CASSLGAGVNTEAFF
TRBV4-1	.	TRBD1	TRBJ2-7	TGCGCCAGCAGCCAAGCGCGGACAGGGTTCTACGAGCAGTACTTC	CASSQARTGFYEQYF
TRBV27	few	.	TRBJ2-2	TGTGCCAGCGGGTACTCCGCCGGGGAGCTGTTTTTT	CASGYSAGELFF
TRBV9	.	.	TRBJ2-2	TGTGCCAGCAGCGTAGACCGCTGGAACACCGGGGAGCTGTTTTTT	CASSVDRWNTGELFF
TRBV7-3	few	.	TRBJ1-5	TGTGCCAGCAGCTTGACCTTAGATCAGCCCCAGCATTTT	CASSLTLDQPQHF
TRBV24-1	.	.	TRBJ2-2	TGTGCCACCAGTGATCCCAGGGGGGGATCCGGGGAGCTGTTTTTT	CATSDPRGGSGELFF
TRBV7-8	.	.	TRBJ1-3	TGTGCCAGCAGCTTACCGGGACAATCAGGAAACACCATATATTTT	CASSLPGQSGNTIYF
TRBV7-8	.	.	TRBJ2-3	TGTGCCAGCAGCCGCAACGGAAGGCTAGCCACAGATACGCAGTATTTT	CASSRNGRLATDTQYF
TRBV20-1	few	.	TRBJ1-5	TGCAGTGCTAGACATCGAGCTGGGTTGGATCAGCCCCAGCATTTT	CSARHRAGLDQPQHF
TRBV20-1	.	TRBD1	TRBJ2-5	TGCAGGTCCTTGGACAGGGGGCGGTCGGAGACCCAGTACTTC	CRSLDRGRSETQYF
TRBV5-1	many	.	TRBJ2-6	TGCGCCAGCAGTTTACAGGTTTCTGGGGCCAACGTCCTGACTTTC	CASSLQVSGANVLTF
TRBV9	few	.	TRBJ1-2	TGTGCCAGCAGCGTCAGCCAGAGTGGCTACACCTTC	CASSVSQSGYTF
TRBV7-9	few	TRBD1	TRBJ2-3	TGTGCCAGCAGCGCGGACAGGGGGGCGGGTACGCAGTATTTT	CASSADRGAGTQYF
TRBV27	few	.	TRBJ1-5	TGTGCCAGCAGTTTAGGCGGCATCGGCAATCAGCCCCAGCATTTT	CASSLGGIGNQPQHF
TRBV6-1	.	TRBD1	TRBJ1-5	TGTGCCAGCAGCCACGCAACAGGGGGCACTCAGCCCCAGCATTTT	CASSHATGGTQPQHF
TRBV7-9	few	TRBD1	TRBJ2-7	TGTGCCAGCAGCTTCCGGGACAGAGGCGTGGACGAGCAGTACTTC	CASSFRDRGVDEQYF
TRBV9	few	.	TRBJ2-3	TGTGCCAGCAGCGAGGGGCCAGAGGGAGATACGCAGTATTTT	CASSEGPEGDTQYF
TRBV7-8	.	.	TRBJ2-3	TGTGCCAGCAGCTTAACCCAGAGCACAGATACGCAGTATTTT	CASSLTQSTDTQYF
TRBV12-3/TRBV12-4	few	.	TRBJ1-4	TGTGCCAGCAGCCGGAAGACAGCAACTAATGAAAAACTGTTTTTT	CASSRKTATNEKLFF
TRBV12-3/TRBV12-4	.	.	TRBJ2-2	TGTGCCAGCAGTCTAGGGCTAGCAGGGGCCGGGGAGCTGTTTTTT	CASSLGLAGAGELFF
TRBV15	many	.	TRBJ2-1	TGTGCCACCAGCAGCGGGACCTCCGGCTCCTACAATGAGCAGTTCTTC	CATSSGTSGSYNEQFF
TRBV7-2	.	.	TRBJ1-5	TGTGCCAGCAGCTTAGTTCGGGGGCCGCGCAATCAGCCCCAGCATTTT	CASSLVRGPRNQPQHF
TRBV6-1	few	.	TRBJ1-5	TGTGCCAGCACCGACTATAGCAATCAGCCCCAGCATTTT	CASTDYSNQPQHF
TRBV11-3	many	.	TRBJ2-1	TGTGCCAGCAGCCAAAAACAGGGAGACTACAATGAGCAGTTCTTC	CASSQKQGDYNEQFF
TRBV7-9	.	.	TRBJ2-4	TGTGCCAGCAGCCCCCATCCGGCTCCCGAAAACATTCAGTACTTC	CASSPHPAPENIQYF
TRBV12-3/TRBV12-4	few	.	TRBJ2-6	TGTGCCAGCAGTTTTGTGCCGGTAGAGTCTGGGGCCAACGTCCTGACTTTC	CASSFVPVESGANVLTF
TRBV11-2	.	TRBD1	TRBJ1-4	TGTGCCAGCAGCTTAGGCCCGGGACAGGGGGCTAGGGAAAAACTGTTTTTT	CASSLGPGQGAREKLFF
TRBV18	.	.	TRBJ1-2	TGTGCCAGCTCACCTACGGGACCCTACTATGGCTACACCTTC	CASSPTGPYYGYTF
TRBV27	.	TRBD2	TRBJ2-3	TGTGCCAGCAGTTTCCAAGCGGGGGGGTATTATACGCAGTATTTT	CASSFQAGGYYTQYF
TRBV5-1	many	TRBD2	TRBJ2-1	TGTGCCAGCAGCTTAGCGGGGAGCTCCTACAATGAGCAGTTCTTC	CASSLAGSSYNEQFF
TRBV30	many	TRBD1	TRBJ1-4	TGTGCCTGGAGTGTACAGGGGAGCGGAAAACTGTTTTTT	CAWSVQGSGKLFF
TRBV27	few	TRBD2	TRBJ2-1	TGTGCCAGCAGTATGTCCGGGGGGGCCATCAATGAGCAGTTCTTC	CASSMSGGAINEQFF
TRBV5-1	.	.	TRBJ2-1	TGCGCCAGCAGCTTGTTTGGCGGGGAGCAGAATGAGCAGTTCTTC	CASSLFGGEQNEQFF
TRBV4-1	.	TRBD2	TRBJ2-5	TGCGCCAGCAGCCAAGAAGCGGGGTACCAAGAGACCCAGTACTTC	CASSQEAGYQETQYF
TRBV14	.	.	TRBJ1-1	TGTGCCAGCAGCCAATATTATACGAGGGGATTGAACACTGAAGCTTTCTTT	CASSQYYTRGLNTEAFF
TRBV7-6	few	TRBD1	TRBJ1-4	TGTGCCAGCAGCCTAGGACAGGGGGAGGCGAAACTGTTTTTT	CASSLGQGEAKLFF
TRBV6-5	few	TRBD2	TRBJ2-2	TGTGCCAGCAGTACTAGCGGAGTGAACACCGGGGAGCTGTTTTTT	CASSTSGVNTGELFF
TRBV27	.	.	TRBJ1-2	TGTGCCAGCAGGGCTGGGCCCTGGGCACGATCCGATTATGGCTACACCTTC	CASRAGPWARSDYGYTF
TRBV7-8	.	.	TRBJ2-5	TGTGCCAGCAGCTTAGGCTCGCCGGGGACCCAGTACTTC	CASSLGSPGTQYF
TRBV9	few	.	TRBJ2-5	TGTGCCAGCAGCGTAAGCCAGCAAGAGACCCAGTACTTC	CASSVSQQETQYF
TRBV20-1	few	.	TRBJ2-2	TGCAGTGCTAGCGGGGAGCTGTTTTTT	CSASGELFF
TRBV11-2	many	.	TRBJ2-7	TGTGCCAGCAGCTTAGACCTTTTACAGGGCCTGGAGCAGTACTTC	CASSLDLLQGLEQYF
TRBV7-8	.	.	TRBJ2-2	TGTGCCAGCAGCCGCCGAGAGGGTTTGAACACCGGGGAGCTGTTTTTT	CASSRREGLNTGELFF
TRBV24-1	few	TRBD1	TRBJ2-1	TGTGCCACCAGTGACGCGACAGGGGCGCACCACAATGAGCAGTTCTTC	CATSDATGAHHNEQFF